The clone carrying this T cell receptor (beta chain) was seen only a few times. Its antigen is unknown. These data are taken from a study of T cell repertoires and leukemia-associated antigens. The V end lost 4 bases, the J end lost 4 bases, and 22 bases lay between the germline ends. The V gene's germline CDR1 is KGHDR and CDR2 SFDVKD. This CDR3 has 18 residues. TCRdb analysed the 5' RACE reads with MiXCR anew, one entry per CDR3 protein. Among about 10,000 distinct CDR3 sequences listed, approximately 43% were seen once. The sequencing input was CD3+ T cells sorted from blood and cultured. This rearrangement joins TRBV24-1 to TRBJ2-1; D may correspond to TRBD1 or TRBD2 (6 bases each). This receptor was taken from a female donor in good health. The CDR3 spells CATSDPDLRRGVYNEQFF. The CDR3 nucleotides read TGTGCCACCAGTGACCCTGACTTGCGGAGGGGGGTATACAATGAGCAGTTCTTC.